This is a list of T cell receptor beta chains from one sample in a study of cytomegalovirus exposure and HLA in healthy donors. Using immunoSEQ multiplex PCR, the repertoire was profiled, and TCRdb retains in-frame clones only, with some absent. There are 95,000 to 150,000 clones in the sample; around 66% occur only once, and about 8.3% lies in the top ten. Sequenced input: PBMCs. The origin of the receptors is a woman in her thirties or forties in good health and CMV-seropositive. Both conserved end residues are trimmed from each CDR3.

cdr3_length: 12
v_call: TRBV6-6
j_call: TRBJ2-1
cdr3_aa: ASSYSTTSGEQF

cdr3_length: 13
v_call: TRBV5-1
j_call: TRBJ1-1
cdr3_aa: ASSLDIRGNTEAF

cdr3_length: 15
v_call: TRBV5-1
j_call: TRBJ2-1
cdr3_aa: ASSLHPGTPPYNEQF

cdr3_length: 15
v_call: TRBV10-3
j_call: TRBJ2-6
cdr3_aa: ATGPAGPFSGANVLT

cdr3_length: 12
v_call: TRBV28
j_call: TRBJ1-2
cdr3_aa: ASSLLGLNYGYT

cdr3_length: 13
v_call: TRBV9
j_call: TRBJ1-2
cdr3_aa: ASSVVAGGGGGYT

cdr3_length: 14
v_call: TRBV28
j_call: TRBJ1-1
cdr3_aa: ASSWIPGQKNTEAF

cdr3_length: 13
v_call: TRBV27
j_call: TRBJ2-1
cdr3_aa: ASSLASGRANEQF

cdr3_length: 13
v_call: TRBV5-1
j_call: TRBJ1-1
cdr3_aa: ASSLEGARGAEAF

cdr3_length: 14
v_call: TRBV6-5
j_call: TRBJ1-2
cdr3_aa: ASSYSIDRANYGYP

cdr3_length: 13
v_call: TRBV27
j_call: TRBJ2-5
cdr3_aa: ASSLQPDSQETQY

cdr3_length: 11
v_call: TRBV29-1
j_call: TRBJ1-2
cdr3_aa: SVTGDYLYGYT

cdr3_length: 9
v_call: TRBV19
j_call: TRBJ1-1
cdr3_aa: ASSLGTEAF

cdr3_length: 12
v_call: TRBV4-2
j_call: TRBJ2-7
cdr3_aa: ASSQGVAVYEQY

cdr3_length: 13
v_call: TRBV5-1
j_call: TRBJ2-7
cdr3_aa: ASSPGSAASYEQY

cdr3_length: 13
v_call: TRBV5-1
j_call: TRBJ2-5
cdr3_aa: ASSLAGGPQETQY

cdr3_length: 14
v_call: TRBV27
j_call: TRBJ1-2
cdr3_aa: ASTSSGQLPEYGYT

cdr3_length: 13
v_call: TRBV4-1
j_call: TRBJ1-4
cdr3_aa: ASSRDSLRNEKLF

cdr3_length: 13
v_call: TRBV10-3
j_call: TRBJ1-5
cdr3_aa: AISESAKGGQPQH

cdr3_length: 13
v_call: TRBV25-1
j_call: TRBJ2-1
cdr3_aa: ASSSSGYTYNEQF

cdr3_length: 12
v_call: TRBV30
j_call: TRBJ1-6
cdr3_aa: ALQGSSYNSPLH

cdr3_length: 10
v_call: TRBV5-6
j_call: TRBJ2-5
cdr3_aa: ASSVLAATQY

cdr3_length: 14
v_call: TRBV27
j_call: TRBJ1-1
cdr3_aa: ASSPGRGQGDTEAF

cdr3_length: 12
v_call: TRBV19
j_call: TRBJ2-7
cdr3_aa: ASSIFAGGSEQY

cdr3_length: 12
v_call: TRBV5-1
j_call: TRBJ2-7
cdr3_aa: ASSLALQGAEQY

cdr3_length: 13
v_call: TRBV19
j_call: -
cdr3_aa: ASSTSGAGTYEQY

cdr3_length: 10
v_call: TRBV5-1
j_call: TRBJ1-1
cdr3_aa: ASRQGNTEAF

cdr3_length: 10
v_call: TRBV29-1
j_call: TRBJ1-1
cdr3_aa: SGHRGRTEAF

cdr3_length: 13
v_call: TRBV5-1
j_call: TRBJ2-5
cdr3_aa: ASSWASGMYETQY

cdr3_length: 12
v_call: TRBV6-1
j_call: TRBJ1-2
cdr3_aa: ASEAADFGYGYP

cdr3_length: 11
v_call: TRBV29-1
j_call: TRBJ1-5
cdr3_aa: SVVTGLGQPQH

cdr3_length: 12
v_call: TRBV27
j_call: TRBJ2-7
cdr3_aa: ASSLVPLAEEQY

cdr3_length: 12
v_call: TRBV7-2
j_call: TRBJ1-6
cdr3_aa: ASSFAGLNSPLH

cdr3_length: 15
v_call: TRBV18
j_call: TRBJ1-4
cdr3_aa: ASSPFEGRAGGEKLF

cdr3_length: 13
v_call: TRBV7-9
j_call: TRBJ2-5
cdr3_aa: ASAVLAGLQETQY

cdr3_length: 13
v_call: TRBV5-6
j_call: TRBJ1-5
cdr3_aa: ASSLGGGSNQPQH

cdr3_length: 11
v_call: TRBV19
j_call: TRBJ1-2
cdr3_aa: ASSISGNYGYT

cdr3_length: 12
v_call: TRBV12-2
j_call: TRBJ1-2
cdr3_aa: ASRLAGRAYGYT

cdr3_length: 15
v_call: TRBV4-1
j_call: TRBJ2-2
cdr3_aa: ASSQDLGGSNTGELF

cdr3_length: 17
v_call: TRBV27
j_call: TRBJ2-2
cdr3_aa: ASSFPAGTSGTNTGELF

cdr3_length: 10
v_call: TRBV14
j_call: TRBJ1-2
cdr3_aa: ASSLLGTATA

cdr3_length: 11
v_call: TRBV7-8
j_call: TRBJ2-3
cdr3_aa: ASSRPSADTQY

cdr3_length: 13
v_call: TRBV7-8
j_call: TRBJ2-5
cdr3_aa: ASSRRTSQQETQY

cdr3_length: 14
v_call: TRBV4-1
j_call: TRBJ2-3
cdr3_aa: ASSQHLAEGTDTQY

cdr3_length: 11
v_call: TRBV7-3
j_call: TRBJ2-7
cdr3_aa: ASSWGGMDEQY

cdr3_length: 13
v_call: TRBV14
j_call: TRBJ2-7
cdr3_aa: ASSQEVAGYNEQY

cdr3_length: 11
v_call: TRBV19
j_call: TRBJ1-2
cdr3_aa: ASSPGVNYGYT

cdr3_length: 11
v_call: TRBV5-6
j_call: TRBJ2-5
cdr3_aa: ASSLQGYETQY

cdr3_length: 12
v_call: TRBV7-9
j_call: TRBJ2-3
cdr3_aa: ASSRASGIDTQY

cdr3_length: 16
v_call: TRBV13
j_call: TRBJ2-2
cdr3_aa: ASSSLNLRTSGAGELF

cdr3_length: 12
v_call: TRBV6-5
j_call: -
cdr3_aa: ASSSGTGPYEQY

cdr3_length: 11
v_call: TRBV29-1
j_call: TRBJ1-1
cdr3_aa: SVVGSLNTEAF

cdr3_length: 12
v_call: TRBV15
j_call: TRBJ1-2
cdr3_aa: ATSREAGSYGYT

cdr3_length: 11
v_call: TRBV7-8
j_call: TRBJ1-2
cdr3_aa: ASSFQGYYGYT

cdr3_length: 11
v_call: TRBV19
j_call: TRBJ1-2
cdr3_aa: ASIGGPNYGYT